This T cell receptor beta chain was retrieved from a study of T cell repertoires in cytomegalovirus infection. Between the trimmed V and J ends, which lost 3 bases and 5 bases, there was a span of 13 bases. The CDR3 length is 14 residues. This clonotype appeared a few times. Its cognate antigen is unknown. TCRdb fed the reads into MiXCR, producing one record per CDR3 protein. Here the sample spans some 310,000 distinct CDR3 sequences, 20% to 25% being singletons. The sequenced sample was cultured PBMCs, obtained from culture after CMV antigen stimulation. The receptor's source is a human donor in good health (CMV status not recorded). Some clones in this sample may be carry-over from other donors' samples. The chain links TRBV12-3 or TRBV12-4 to TRBJ2-5; perhaps TRBD2 as D (5 bases). CDR3 in amino acids: CASSLGRERETQYF. CDR3 bases: TGTGCCAGCAGTTTGGGGAGAGAGAGGGAGACCCAGTACTTC.